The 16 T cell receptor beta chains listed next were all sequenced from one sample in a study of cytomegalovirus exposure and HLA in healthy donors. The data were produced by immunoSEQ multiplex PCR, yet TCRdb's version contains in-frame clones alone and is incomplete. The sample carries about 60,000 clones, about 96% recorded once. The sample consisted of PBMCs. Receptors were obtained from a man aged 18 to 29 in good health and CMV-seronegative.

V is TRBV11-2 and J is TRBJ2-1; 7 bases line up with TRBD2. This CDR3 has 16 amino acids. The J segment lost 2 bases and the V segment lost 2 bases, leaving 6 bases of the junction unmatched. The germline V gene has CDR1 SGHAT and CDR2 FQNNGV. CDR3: CASSLFQLAAYNEQFF. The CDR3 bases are TGTGCCAGCAGCTTATTTCAGCTAGCGGCCTACAATGAGCAGTTCTTC.

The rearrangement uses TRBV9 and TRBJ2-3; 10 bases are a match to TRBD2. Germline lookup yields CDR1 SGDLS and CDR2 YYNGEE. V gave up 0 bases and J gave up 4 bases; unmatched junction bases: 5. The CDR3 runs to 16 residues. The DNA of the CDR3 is TGTGCCAGCAGCGTAGATAGCGGGAGGAATTCAGATACGCAGTATTTT. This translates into CASSVDSGRNSDTQYF. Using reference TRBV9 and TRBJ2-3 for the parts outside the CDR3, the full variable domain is DSGVTQTPKHLITATGQRVTLRCSPRSGDLSVYWYQQSLDQGLQFLIQYYNGEERAKGNILERFSAQQFPDLHSELNLSSLELGDSALYFCASSVDSGRNSDTQYFGPGTRLTVL.

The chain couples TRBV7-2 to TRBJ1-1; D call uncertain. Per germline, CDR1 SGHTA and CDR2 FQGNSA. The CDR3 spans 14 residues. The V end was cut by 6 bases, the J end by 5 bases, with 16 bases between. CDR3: CASSQDRSETEAFF. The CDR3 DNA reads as TGTGCCAGCAGTCAAGACCGGAGTGAAACTGAAGCTTTCTTT.

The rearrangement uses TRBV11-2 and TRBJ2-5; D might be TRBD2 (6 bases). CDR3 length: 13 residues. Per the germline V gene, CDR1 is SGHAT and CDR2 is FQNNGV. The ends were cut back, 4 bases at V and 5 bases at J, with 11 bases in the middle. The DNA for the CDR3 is TGTGCCAGCAGCTCGGGACTTGGGGAGACCCAGTACTTC. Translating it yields CASSSGLGETQYF. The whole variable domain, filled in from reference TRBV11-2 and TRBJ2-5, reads EAGVAQSPRYKIIEKRQSVAFWCNPISGHATLYWYQQILGQGPKLLIQFQNNGVVDDSQLPKDRFSAERLKGVDSTLKIQPAKLEDSAVYLCASSSGLGETQYFGPGTRLLVL.

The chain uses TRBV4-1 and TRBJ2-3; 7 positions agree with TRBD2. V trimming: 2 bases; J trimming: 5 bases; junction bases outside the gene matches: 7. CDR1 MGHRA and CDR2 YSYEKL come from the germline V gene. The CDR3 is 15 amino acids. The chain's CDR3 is CASSQPGVAGDTQYF. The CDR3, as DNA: TGCGCCAGCAGCCAACCCGGGGTAGCGGGAGATACGCAGTATTTT.

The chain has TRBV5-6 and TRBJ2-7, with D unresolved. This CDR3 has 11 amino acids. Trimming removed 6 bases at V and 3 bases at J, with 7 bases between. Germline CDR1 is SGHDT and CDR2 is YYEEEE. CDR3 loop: CASILIYEQYF. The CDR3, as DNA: TGTGCCAGCATCCTTATCTACGAGCAGTACTTC.

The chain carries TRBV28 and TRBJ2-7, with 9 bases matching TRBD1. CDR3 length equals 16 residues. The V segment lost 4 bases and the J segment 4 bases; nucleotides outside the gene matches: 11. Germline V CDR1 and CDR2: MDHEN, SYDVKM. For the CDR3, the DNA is TGTGCCAGCAGTTCCACCGGGGACAGGGTGTCGTACGAGCAGTACTTC. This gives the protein CASSSTGDRVSYEQYF.

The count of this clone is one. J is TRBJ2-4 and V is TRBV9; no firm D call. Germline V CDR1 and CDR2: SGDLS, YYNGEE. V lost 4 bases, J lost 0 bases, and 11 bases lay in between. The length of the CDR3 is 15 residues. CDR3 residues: CASSREAIAKNIQYF. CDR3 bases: TGTGCCAGCAGCCGAGAGGCTATAGCCAAAAACATTCAGTACTTC.

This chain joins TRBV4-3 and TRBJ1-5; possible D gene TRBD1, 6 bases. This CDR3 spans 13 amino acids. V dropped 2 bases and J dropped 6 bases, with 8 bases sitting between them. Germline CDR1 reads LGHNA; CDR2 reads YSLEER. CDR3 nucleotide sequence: TGCGCCAGCAGCCAATTCAGGGGTCAGCCCCAGCATTTT. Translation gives CASSQFRGQPQHF.

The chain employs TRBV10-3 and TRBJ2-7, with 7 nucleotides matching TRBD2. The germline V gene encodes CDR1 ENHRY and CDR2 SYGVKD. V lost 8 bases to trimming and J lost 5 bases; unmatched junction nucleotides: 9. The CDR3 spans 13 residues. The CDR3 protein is CAIAETSFDEQYF. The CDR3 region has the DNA TGTGCCATCGCCGAGACTAGCTTCGACGAGCAGTACTTC.

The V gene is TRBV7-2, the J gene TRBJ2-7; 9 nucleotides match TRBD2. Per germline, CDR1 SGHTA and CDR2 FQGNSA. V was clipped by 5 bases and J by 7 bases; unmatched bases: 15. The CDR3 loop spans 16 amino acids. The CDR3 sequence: CASSTKTSGLAREQYF. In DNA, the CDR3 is TGTGCCAGCAGCACAAAAACTAGCGGGCTCGCGCGGGAGCAGTACTTC. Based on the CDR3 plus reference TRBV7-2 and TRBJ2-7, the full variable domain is GAGVSQSPSNKVTEKGKDVELRCDPISGHTALYWYRQSLGQGLEFLIYFQGNSAPDKSGLPSDRFSAERTGGSVSTLTIQRTQQEDSAVYLCASSTKTSGLAREQYFGPGTRLTVT.

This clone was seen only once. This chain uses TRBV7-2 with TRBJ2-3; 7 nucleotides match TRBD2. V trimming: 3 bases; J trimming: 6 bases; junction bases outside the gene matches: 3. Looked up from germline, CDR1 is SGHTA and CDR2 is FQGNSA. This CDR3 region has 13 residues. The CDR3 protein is CASSFSGGDTQYF. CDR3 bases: TGTGCCAGCAGCTTTTCCGGGGGGGATACGCAGTATTTT.

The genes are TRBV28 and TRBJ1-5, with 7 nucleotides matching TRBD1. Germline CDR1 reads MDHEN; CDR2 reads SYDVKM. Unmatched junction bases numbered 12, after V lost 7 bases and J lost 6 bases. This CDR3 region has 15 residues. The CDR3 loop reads CASIGDDRATQPQHF. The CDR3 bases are TGTGCCAGCATTGGGGACGACAGGGCCACTCAGCCCCAGCATTTT.

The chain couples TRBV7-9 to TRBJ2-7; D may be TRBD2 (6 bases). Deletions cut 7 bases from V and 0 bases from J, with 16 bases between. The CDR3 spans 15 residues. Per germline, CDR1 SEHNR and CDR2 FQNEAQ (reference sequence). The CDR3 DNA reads TGTGCCAGCACCCGAAGCGGGTCGGACTCCTACGAGCAGTACTTC. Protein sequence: CASTRSGSDSYEQYF.

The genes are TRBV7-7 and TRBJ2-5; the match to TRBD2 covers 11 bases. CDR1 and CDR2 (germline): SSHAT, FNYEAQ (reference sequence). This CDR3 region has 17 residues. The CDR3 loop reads CASQRGGLAGFQETQYF. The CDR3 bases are TGTGCTAGCCAGAGGGGTGGACTAGCGGGCTTCCAAGAGACCCAGTACTTC. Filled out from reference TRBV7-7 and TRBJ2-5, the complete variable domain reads GAGVSQSPRYKVTKRGQDVTLRCDPISSHATLYWYQQALGQGPEFLTYFNYEAQPDKSGLPSDRFSAERPEGSISTLTIQRTEQRDSAMYRCASQRGGLAGFQETQYFGPGTRLLVL.

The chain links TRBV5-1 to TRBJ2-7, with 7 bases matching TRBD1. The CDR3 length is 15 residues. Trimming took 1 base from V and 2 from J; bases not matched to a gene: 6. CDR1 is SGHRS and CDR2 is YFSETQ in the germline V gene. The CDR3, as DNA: TGCGCCAGCAGCTTGTTTGGGGACAGACCCTACGAGCAGTACTTC. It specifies CASSLFGDRPYEQYF.